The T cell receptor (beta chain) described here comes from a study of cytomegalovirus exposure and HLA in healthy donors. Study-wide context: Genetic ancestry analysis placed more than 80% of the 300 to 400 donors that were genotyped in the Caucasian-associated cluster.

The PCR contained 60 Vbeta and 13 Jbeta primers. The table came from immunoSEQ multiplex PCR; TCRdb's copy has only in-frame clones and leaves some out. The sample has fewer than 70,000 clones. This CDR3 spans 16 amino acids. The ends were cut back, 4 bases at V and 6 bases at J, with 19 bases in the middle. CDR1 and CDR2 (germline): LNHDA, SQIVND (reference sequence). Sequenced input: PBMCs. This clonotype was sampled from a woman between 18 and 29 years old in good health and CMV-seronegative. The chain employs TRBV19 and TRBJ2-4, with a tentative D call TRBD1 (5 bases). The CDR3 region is CASSKAWGGRTNIQYF. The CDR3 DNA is TGTGCCAGTAGTAAAGCCTGGGGCGGCAGAACAAACATTCAGTACTTC.